A single sample is the source of the 21 T cell receptor beta chains below, sequenced in a study of T cells in Graves' hyperthyroidism and ophthalmopathy. TCR beta CDR3 sequences were amplified from RNA transcripts. The HTBI primer set was used in a first-round RT-PCR of the TCR CDR3. TCRdb reprocessed the multiplex PCR reads via MiXCR and lists one record per CDR3 protein. The top ten clones hold 11% to 15% of a sample with around 520,000 distinct CDR3 sequences, 13% to 15% of them seen once. The sequencing sample was made of blood. The receptor set was obtained from a woman aged 40-49 years with Graves' hyperthyroidism.

This clonotype was seen more than once but under ten times. The V call is TRBV19, the J call TRBJ1-2; D is unresolved. The germline gives CDR1 LNHDA, CDR2 SQIVND (reference sequence). The CDR3 length is 15 residues. The V end was cut by 1 base, the J end by 4 bases, with 13 bases between. CDR3 nucleotides: TGTGCCAGTAGTATAGCCCAGGCGAGCGGCTATGGCTACACCTTC. Translated, it gives CASSIAQASGYGYTF.

In its sample, this clonotype was seen a few times. This chain uses TRBV11-3 with TRBJ2-7; 9 nucleotides agree with TRBD1. J lost 3 bases, V lost 5 bases, and 11 bases had no gene match. The CDR3 is made up of 16 amino acids. Germline V gene data show CDR1 as SGHNT and CDR2 as YENEEA. The CDR3, as DNA: TGTGCCAGCAGCGATTCCTCGGGACAGGGTGGCTACGAGCAGTACTTC. Residues: CASSDSSGQGGYEQYF. Combining the CDR3 with reference TRBV11-3 and TRBJ2-7 gives the whole variable domain EAGVVQSPRYKIIEKKQPVAFWCNPISGHNTLYWYLQNLGQGPELLIRYENEEAVDDSQLPKDRFSAERLKGVDSTLKIQPAELGDSAVYLCASSDSSGQGGYEQYFGPGTRLTVT.

V is TRBV5-1 and J is TRBJ2-1; 8 nucleotides align to TRBD1. With 0 bases clipped from V and 8 bases from J, the junction kept 10 bases outside the gene matches. There are 16 residues in the CDR3. Germline V CDR1 and CDR2: SGHRS, YFSETQ. The CDR3 protein is CASSLGQGLSFHEQFF. The CDR3 bases are TGCGCCAGCAGCTTGGGACAGGGGTTGTCGTTCCATGAGCAGTTCTTC.

Ten or more counts support this clonotype. The chain links TRBV24-1 to TRBJ2-1; 8 bases are shared with TRBD1. The germline V gene encodes CDR1 KGHDR and CDR2 SFDVKD. V dropped 4 bases and J dropped 4; count of bases not matched to a gene: 8. CDR3 length: 16 amino acids. CDR3 DNA sequence: TGTGCCACCAGTGACCTCGGGACAGGTCCTTACAATGAGCAGTTCTTC. Its translation is CATSDLGTGPYNEQFF.

This rearrangement joins TRBV19 to TRBJ2-7, with D hard to call. V lost 1 base and J 3 bases, leaving 16 bases between the germline ends. The CDR3 runs to 16 residues. Germline CDR1 and CDR2: LNHDA and SQIVND (reference sequence). The CDR3 is CASSIVAGRNLYEQYF. Here the CDR3 DNA reads TGTGCCAGTAGTATAGTAGCAGGCCGCAACCTCTACGAGCAGTACTTC. Full variable domain (missing parts from reference TRBV19 and TRBJ2-7): DGGITQSPKYLFRKEGQNVTLSCEQNLNHDAMYWYRQDPGQGLRLIYYSQIVNDFQKGDIAEGYSVSREKKESFPLTVTSAQKNPTAFYLCASSIVAGRNLYEQYFGPGTRLTVT.

This clonotype was picked up many times. CDR3 residues: CASIGTSGRAGEQFF. The CDR3 nucleotides read TGTGCCAGCATTGGGACTAGCGGGAGGGCCGGTGAGCAGTTCTTC. The chain is built from TRBV2 and TRBJ2-1; 16 bases fit TRBD2. Germline CDR1 is SNHLY and CDR2 is FYNNEI. The CDR3 sequence is 15 residues long. V was clipped by 7 bases and J by 9 bases; unmatched bases: 6.

The genes are TRBV5-1 and TRBJ2-7; 8 positions match TRBD1. The V gene's germline CDR1 is SGHRS and CDR2 YFSETQ. With 0 bases clipped from V and 2 bases from J, the junction kept 13 bases outside the gene matches. CDR3 length equals 18 residues. CDR3 sequence (DNA): TGCGCCAGCAGCTTGGTTGGGACAGGCCGTCGGGGAGCCTACGAGCAGTACTTC. Translated, it gives CASSLVGTGRRGAYEQYF.

Ten or more counts support this clonotype. The chain links TRBV29-1 to TRBJ2-2, with D hard to call. This CDR3 has 13 amino acids. Deletions cut 4 bases from V and 2 bases from J, with 8 bases between. Germline CDR1 and CDR2: SQVTM and ANQGSEA. The CDR3 region is CSVGVSNTGELFF. The CDR3, as DNA: TGCAGCGTTGGAGTCTCTAACACCGGGGAGCTGTTTTTT.

This clonotype has only one observation. CDR3 nucleotide sequence: TGTGCCAGTAAGGAGACTACTCTTCCAGGGGAGCAGTTCTTC. Residues: CASKETTLPGEQFF. The genes are TRBV19 and TRBJ2-1; perhaps D is TRBD1 or TRBD2 (5 bases each). From germline, CDR1 is LNHDA and CDR2 SQIVND (reference sequence). Trimming removed 7 bases at V and 10 bases at J, with 20 bases between. This CDR3 contains 14 residues.

A few counts support this clonotype. The CDR3 spells CASSLDRLTGEKLFF. In DNA, the CDR3 is TGTGCCAGCAGCTTAGATCGGTTAACCGGTGAAAAACTGTTTTTT. The chain uses TRBV7-9 and TRBJ1-4; D is unresolved. This CDR3 contains 15 residues. The V end lost 1 base, the J end lost 7 bases, and 13 bases lay between the germline ends. From germline, CDR1 is SEHNR and CDR2 FQNEAQ (reference sequence).

This clonotype came up a few times. This chain uses TRBV9 with TRBJ2-7, with D possibly TRBD1 on 6 matching bases. V lost 3 bases and J lost 0, with 13 bases in between. The CDR3 is 15 amino acids. Germline V gene sequence: CDR1 SGDLS, CDR2 YYNGEE. CDR3 sequence (DNA): TGTGCCAGCAGCGCCGGGGACATGACCTCCTACGAGCAGTACTTC. Its protein product is CASSAGDMTSYEQYF.

On this clonotype: A much more abundant neighbour one base away suggests this may be a read error. This chain uses TRBV2 with TRBJ2-1, with 13 bases lining up with TRBD2. CDR1 is SNHLY and CDR2 is FYNNEI in the germline V gene. This CDR3 comprises 16 residues. The CDR3 spells CACRGLAGTSYNEQFF. The DNA of the CDR3 is TGTGCCTGCAGGGGACTAGCGGGAACCTCCTACAATGAGCAGTTCTTC.

The chain uses TRBV7-2 and TRBJ2-1; TRBD2 matches at 14 bases. J was trimmed by 9 bases and V by 7 bases; bases with no gene match: 8. This CDR3 is built from 15 residues. Germline V gene lookup returns CDR1 SGHTA and CDR2 FQGNSA. The CDR3 coding sequence is TGTGCCAGCATTCGGGGACTAGCGGGAGTAGGTGAGCAGTTCTTC. It is translated as CASIRGLAGVGEQFF.

This clonotype was detected ten times or more. The chain is built from TRBV10-3 and TRBJ2-7; unclear D gene. Germline lookup yields CDR1 ENHRY and CDR2 SYGVKD. The CDR3 has 13 amino acids. V was clipped by 6 bases and J by 3 bases, with 12 bases between them. Here the CDR3 reads CAISTPRFYEQYF. The CDR3 region has the DNA TGTGCCATCAGCACTCCCAGGTTCTACGAGCAGTACTTC.

This clonotype was recorded many times. This sequence joins TRBV20-1 and TRBJ2-7, with 8 bases fitting TRBD2. This CDR3 comprises 12 residues. The germline V gene has CDR1 DFQATT and CDR2 SNEGSKA (reference sequence). V lost 3 bases and J lost 3; bases outside the gene matches: 1. CDR3 loop: CSARGLGYEQYF. For the CDR3, the DNA is TGCAGTGCTAGGGGACTAGGCTACGAGCAGTACTTC.

This clonotype was recorded a few times. V is TRBV6-1 and J is TRBJ2-6; a possible D gene is TRBD1 (6 bases). CDR1 and CDR2 from the germline V gene are MNHNS and SASEGT. This CDR3 has 16 residues. V lost 6 bases and J 0 bases, leaving 12 bases between the germline ends. The CDR3 spells CASSDRPSSGANVLTF. Here the CDR3 DNA reads TGTGCCAGCAGCGACAGGCCAAGCTCTGGGGCCAACGTCCTGACTTTC.

This clonotype was found many times. This chain uses TRBV20-1 with TRBJ2-1, with 7 bases aligning to TRBD2. V was clipped by 5 bases and J by 0 bases; unmatched bases: 10. There are 16 residues in the CDR3. Germline V gives CDR1 DFQATT, CDR2 SNEGSKA (reference sequence). The CDR3 protein is CSAYLLAASSYNEQFF. CDR3 DNA sequence: TGCAGTGCTTACCTTCTAGCGGCCAGCTCCTACAATGAGCAGTTCTTC.

This clonotype showed up many times. An end of the junction differs from the germline gene, which may be a read error. The V call is TRBV5-1, the J call TRBJ2-3; TRBD1 matches at 8 bases. This CDR3 spans 14 amino acids. Per the germline V gene, CDR1 is SGHRS and CDR2 is YFSETQ. This chain's CDR3 is CASSSRQGTDTQYF. In DNA, the CDR3 is TGTGCCAGCAGCTCGCGACAGGGGACAGATACGCAGTATTTT.

The chain recombines TRBV6-4 with TRBJ2-2, with 9 nucleotides matching TRBD2. The CDR3 has 18 residues. V shed 0 bases, J shed 1 base, and the junction held 6 bases outside the gene matches. CDR1 is MRHNA and CDR2 is SNTAGT in the germline V gene. The CDR3 loop reads CASSDSYRTSVNTGELFF. The CDR3 nucleotides read TGTGCCAGCAGTGACTCCTATAGGACTAGCGTGAACACCGGGGAGCTGTTTTTT.

This clonotype was seen a handful of times. This chain uses TRBV19 with TRBJ2-1; 11 bases agree with TRBD2. V lost 5 bases to trimming and J lost 4 bases; unmatched junction nucleotides: 10. In germline, CDR1 is LNHDA, CDR2 SQIVND (reference sequence). The CDR3 extends over 17 amino acids. The DNA for the CDR3 is TGTGCCAGTAGTGCGACTAGCGGGATAAAGAATTACAATGAGCAGTTCTTC. It yields the protein CASSATSGIKNYNEQFF.

This clonotype came up a few times. This chain uses TRBV10-3 with TRBJ2-3, with D tentatively TRBD2 (5 bases). V shed 4 bases and J shed 2 bases, with 22 bases lying between them. Germline V gene data show CDR1 as ENHRY and CDR2 as SYGVKD. The CDR3 has 18 amino acids. The DNA for the CDR3 is TGTGCCATCAGTGTAGCCCCCGGGCGGGCCTCTGACACAGATACGCAGTATTTT. It yields the protein CAISVAPGRASDTDTQYF.